The rows below give T cell receptor beta chains drawn from one sample of a study of cytomegalovirus exposure and HLA in healthy donors. Here immunoSEQ multiplex PCR was the method, and the copy in TCRdb shows in-frame clones only, minus some. This sample has roughly 150,000 clones, with 76% found just once. The sequenced material came from PBMCs. The receptor set was obtained from a man aged 40-49 years in good health and CMV-seronegative. The CDR3 runs from the conserved cysteine through the conserved F or W. A D gene is named only where the DNA matches it firmly. Only part of the rows carry a size: once, few, many, or a class if the clone is expanded.

v_call: TRBV28
j_call: TRBJ1-1
clone_size: NA
d_call: NA
cdr3_nt: TGTGCCAGCAGTTTAGGGGTACAGGTCACTGAAGCTTTCTTT
cdr3_aa: CASSLGVQVTEAFF

v_call: TRBV30
j_call: TRBJ2-5
clone_size: once
d_call: NA
cdr3_nt: TGTGCCTGGACAGTTTCGGGAGAGACCCAGTACTTC
cdr3_aa: CAWTVSGETQYF

v_call: TRBV25-1
j_call: TRBJ2-7
clone_size: NA
d_call: TRBD1
cdr3_nt: TGTGCCAGCAGTGGAGCTTCTGGACAGGGGGCTCCGGAGCAGTACTTC
cdr3_aa: CASSGASGQGAPEQYF

v_call: TRBV10-3
j_call: TRBJ1-2
clone_size: NA
d_call: NA
cdr3_nt: TGTGCCATCAGTGATGTAGATTCGTACTATGGCTACACCTTC
cdr3_aa: CAISDVDSYYGYTF

v_call: TRBV6-5
j_call: TRBJ1-2
clone_size: once
d_call: NA
cdr3_nt: TGTGCCAGCAGACCCTTCAGGGATACCTATGGCTACACCTTC
cdr3_aa: CASRPFRDTYGYTF

v_call: TRBV4-2
j_call: TRBJ2-1
clone_size: NA
d_call: NA
cdr3_nt: TGTGCCAGCAGCCAACCCGACCTCGGGTTCAATGAGCAGTTCTTC
cdr3_aa: CASSQPDLGFNEQFF

v_call: TRBV7-2
j_call: TRBJ2-1
clone_size: NA
d_call: TRBD2
cdr3_nt: TGTGCCAGCACCGCCCTAGCGGGAGAGCAGTTCTTC
cdr3_aa: CASTALAGEQFF

v_call: TRBV9
j_call: TRBJ1-4
clone_size: few
d_call: TRBD1
cdr3_nt: TGTGCCAGCAGCTTACAGGGGACAGGGGGTGAAAAACTGTTTTTT
cdr3_aa: CASSLQGTGGEKLFF

v_call: TRBV30
j_call: TRBJ2-1
clone_size: NA
d_call: NA
cdr3_nt: TGTGCCGGAGGGACTGGCCGCTCCTACAATGAGCAGTTCTTC
cdr3_aa: CAGGTGRSYNEQFF

v_call: TRBV4-3
j_call: TRBJ2-5
clone_size: NA
d_call: NA
cdr3_nt: TGCGCCAGCAGCCAAGAACCCCCCCAGGAGCGGGAGACCCAGTACTTC
cdr3_aa: CASSQEPPQERETQYF

v_call: TRBV5-1
j_call: TRBJ1-1
clone_size: NA
d_call: TRBD1
cdr3_nt: TGCGCCAGCAGCATCTGGACAGGGAACACTGAAGCTTTCTTT
cdr3_aa: CASSIWTGNTEAFF

v_call: TRBV30
j_call: TRBJ2-5
clone_size: NA
d_call: TRBD2
cdr3_nt: TGTGCCTGGTCGGGGGGGTCCCAAGAGACCCAGTACTTC
cdr3_aa: CAWSGGSQETQYF

v_call: TRBV10-3
j_call: TRBJ2-7
clone_size: NA
d_call: NA
cdr3_nt: TGTGCCATCAGTGGGTCACAGGGTAGCTCCTACGAGCAGTACTTC
cdr3_aa: CAISGSQGSSYEQYF

v_call: TRBV9
j_call: TRBJ2-1
clone_size: NA
d_call: TRBD1
cdr3_nt: TGTGCCAGCAGCGCGGGGACAGCGCCTTCCTACAATGAGCAGTTCTTC
cdr3_aa: CASSAGTAPSYNEQFF

v_call: TRBV2
j_call: TRBJ2-6
clone_size: NA
d_call: TRBD1
cdr3_nt: TGTGCCAGCAGGACAGGGGGGGCCAACGTCCTGACTTTC
cdr3_aa: CASRTGGANVLTF

v_call: TRBV7-9
j_call: TRBJ2-1
clone_size: NA
d_call: TRBD2
cdr3_nt: TGTGCCAGCAGCTTACCCACTAGCGGGAGGGGGTCGGGAAATGAGCAGTTCTTC
cdr3_aa: CASSLPTSGRGSGNEQFF

v_call: TRBV6-5
j_call: TRBJ2-7
clone_size: NA
d_call: NA
cdr3_nt: TGTGCCAGCAGTTACGGCGGGGCCCCCTACGAGCAGTACTTC
cdr3_aa: CASSYGGAPYEQYF

v_call: TRBV7-2
j_call: TRBJ1-1
clone_size: NA
d_call: TRBD1
cdr3_nt: TGTGCCAGCAGCTTGACAGGGGGCGGCACTGAAGCTTTCTTT
cdr3_aa: CASSLTGGGTEAFF

v_call: TRBV6-1
j_call: TRBJ1-4
clone_size: few
d_call: TRBD1
cdr3_nt: TGTGCCAGCAATCCCAGACAGGGTTCTAATGAAAAACTGTTTTTT
cdr3_aa: CASNPRQGSNEKLFF

v_call: TRBV4-1
j_call: TRBJ1-2
clone_size: NA
d_call: TRBD1
cdr3_nt: TGCGCCAGCAGCCAAGGACAGGGTTATGGCTACACCTTC
cdr3_aa: CASSQGQGYGYTF

v_call: TRBV30
j_call: TRBJ1-5
clone_size: NA
d_call: TRBD1
cdr3_nt: TGTGCCTGGAGTGCGACAGGGGCCGTGGCCCAGCATTTT
cdr3_aa: CAWSATGAVAQHF

v_call: TRBV4-3
j_call: TRBJ1-2
clone_size: once
d_call: NA
cdr3_nt: TGCGCCAGCAGCCAAGTGGGCACCTATGGCTACACCTTC
cdr3_aa: CASSQVGTYGYTF

v_call: TRBV5-1
j_call: TRBJ2-3
clone_size: few
d_call: NA
cdr3_nt: TGCGCCAGCAGCCCGGGACAAATTCGCACAGATACGCAGTATTTT
cdr3_aa: CASSPGQIRTDTQYF

v_call: TRBV6-6
j_call: TRBJ2-1
clone_size: few
d_call: NA
cdr3_nt: TGTGCCAGCAGCCAATTGACAGGGAGGTACAATGAGCAGTTCTTC
cdr3_aa: CASSQLTGRYNEQFF

v_call: TRBV29-1
j_call: TRBJ2-3
clone_size: NA
d_call: TRBD2
cdr3_nt: TGCAGCGTTAGCGGGAGAACCCCCGCAGATACGCAGTATTTT
cdr3_aa: CSVSGRTPADTQYF

v_call: TRBV5-6
j_call: TRBJ2-1
clone_size: NA
d_call: TRBD1
cdr3_nt: TGTGCCAGCAGCTTTCGCAGGGGGCGCGTCAATGAGCAGTTCTTC
cdr3_aa: CASSFRRGRVNEQFF